This T cell receptor (beta chain) is drawn from a study of T-cell reconstitution after alpha-beta-depleted transplantation in children (dated by TCRdb to 2015 to 2016). Regarding the study in general: Using TCR repertoire profiling, the study followed T-cell immune reconstitution in a quantitative way in children after TCRalphabeta/CD19-depleted allogeneic hematopoietic cell transplantation.

This clonotype has a handful of counts. The antigen this receptor binds is unknown. Base qualities were left out, and no much larger clone turns up one base away. From the cysteine up to the phenylalanine, the CDR3 has a length of 15 residues. Left in the record is the CDR3 DNA by itself, 45 bases read in frame from the first base. Preparation of the library involved PCR. Sequencing instrument: Illumina HiSeq 2500. To normalize quantification of the TCRbeta repertoire, the TCR libraries were built with molecular barcoding that relied on unique molecular identifiers. TCRdb trimmed public reads at Q25 via fastp, called clones via MiXCR and kept in-frame beta chains. Here each entry gathers all rows of one CDR3 protein and keeps the most common genes and DNA. Present in this sample are about 540,000 distinct CDR3 sequences, around 19% of which were seen just once. The ten largest account for roughly 3.3% of the sample.

The rearrangement joined TRBV21-1 to TRBJ1-1. TRBV21-1 is labeled a pseudogene. The material was PBMCs from the stem cell graft donor, obtained from the stem cell graft. The sequence was collected from a human donor who donated a stem cell graft to a child with acute lymphoblastic leukemia. The CDR3 region has the sequence CASSKREGLNTEAFF. Here is the DNA: TGTGCCAGCAGCAAAAGGGAGGGATTGAACACTGAAGCTTTCTTT.